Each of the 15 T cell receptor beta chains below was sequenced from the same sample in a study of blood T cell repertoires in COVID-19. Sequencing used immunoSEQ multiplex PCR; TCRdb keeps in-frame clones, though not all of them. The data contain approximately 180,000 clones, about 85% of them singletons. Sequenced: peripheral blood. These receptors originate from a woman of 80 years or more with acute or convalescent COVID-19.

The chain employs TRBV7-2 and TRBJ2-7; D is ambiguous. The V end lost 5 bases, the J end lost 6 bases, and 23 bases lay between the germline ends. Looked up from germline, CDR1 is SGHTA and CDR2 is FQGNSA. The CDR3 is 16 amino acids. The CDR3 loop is CASSLPSTYPPSEQYF. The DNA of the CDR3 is TGTGCCAGCAGCCTACCAAGCACTTATCCCCCCTCCGAGCAGTACTTC.

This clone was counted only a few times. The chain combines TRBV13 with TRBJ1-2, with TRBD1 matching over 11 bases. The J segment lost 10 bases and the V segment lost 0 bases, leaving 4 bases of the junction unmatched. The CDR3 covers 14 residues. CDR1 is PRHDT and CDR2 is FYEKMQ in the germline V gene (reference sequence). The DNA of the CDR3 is TGTGCCAGCAGCTTAGGTGGGACAGGGGGAGTCTACACCTTC. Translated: CASSLGGTGGVYTF.

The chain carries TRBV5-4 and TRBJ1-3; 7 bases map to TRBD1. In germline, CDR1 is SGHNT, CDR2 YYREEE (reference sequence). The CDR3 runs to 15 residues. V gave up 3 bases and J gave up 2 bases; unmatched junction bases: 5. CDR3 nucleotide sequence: TGTGCCAGCAGCTCAACAGGGGACGCTGGAAACACCATATATTTT. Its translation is CASSSTGDAGNTIYF.

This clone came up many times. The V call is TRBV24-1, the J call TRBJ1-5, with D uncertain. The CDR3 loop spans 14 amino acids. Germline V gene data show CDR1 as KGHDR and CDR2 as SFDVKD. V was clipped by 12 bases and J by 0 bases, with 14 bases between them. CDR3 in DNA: TGTGCCCCCTGTGGGAGCCGTAGCAATCAGCCCCAGCATTTT. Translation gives CAPCGSRSNQPQHF.

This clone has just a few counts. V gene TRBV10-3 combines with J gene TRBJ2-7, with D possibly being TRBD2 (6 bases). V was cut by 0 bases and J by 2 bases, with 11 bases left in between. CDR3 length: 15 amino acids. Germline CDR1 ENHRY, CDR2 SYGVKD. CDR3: CAISESRGGTYEQYF. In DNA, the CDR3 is TGTGCCATCAGTGAGTCTAGGGGAGGTACCTACGAGCAGTACTTC.

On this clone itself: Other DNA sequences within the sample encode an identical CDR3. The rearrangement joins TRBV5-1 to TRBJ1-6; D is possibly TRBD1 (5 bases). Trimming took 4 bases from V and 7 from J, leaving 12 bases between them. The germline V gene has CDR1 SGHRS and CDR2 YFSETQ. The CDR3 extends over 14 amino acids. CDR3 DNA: TGCGCCAGCAGCCCGGATGGGGGGAATTCACCCCTCCACTTT. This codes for CASSPDGGNSPLHF.

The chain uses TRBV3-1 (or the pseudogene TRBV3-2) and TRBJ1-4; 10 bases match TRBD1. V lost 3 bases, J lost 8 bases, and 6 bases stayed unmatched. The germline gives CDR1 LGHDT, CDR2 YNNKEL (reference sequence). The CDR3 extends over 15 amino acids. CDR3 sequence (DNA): TGTGCCAGCAGCCAGATTGACAGGGGGCTCGAAAAACTGTTTTTT. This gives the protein CASSQIDRGLEKLFF.

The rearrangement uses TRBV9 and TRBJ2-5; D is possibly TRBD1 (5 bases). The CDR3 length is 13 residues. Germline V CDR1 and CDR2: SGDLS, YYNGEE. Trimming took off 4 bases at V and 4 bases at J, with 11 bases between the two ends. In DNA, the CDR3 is TGTGCCAGCAGCATCGGACATTCAGAGACCCAGTACTTC. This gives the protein CASSIGHSETQYF.

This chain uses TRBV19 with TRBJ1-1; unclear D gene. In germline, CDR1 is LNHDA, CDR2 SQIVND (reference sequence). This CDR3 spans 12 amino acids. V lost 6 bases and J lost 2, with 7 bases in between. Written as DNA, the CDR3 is TGTGCCAGTAGAACACCTAACACTGAAGCTTTCTTT. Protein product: CASRTPNTEAFF. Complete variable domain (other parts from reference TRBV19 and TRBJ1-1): DGGITQSPKYLFRKEGQNVTLSCEQNLNHDAMYWYRQDPGQGLRLIYYSQIVNDFQKGDIAEGYSVSREKKESFPLTVTSAQKNPTAFYLCASRTPNTEAFFGQGTRLTVV.

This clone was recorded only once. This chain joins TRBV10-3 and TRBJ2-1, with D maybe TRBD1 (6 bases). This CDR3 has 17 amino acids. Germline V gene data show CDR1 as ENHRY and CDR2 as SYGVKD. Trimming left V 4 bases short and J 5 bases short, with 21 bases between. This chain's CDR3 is CAISGQFSGTLNNEQFF. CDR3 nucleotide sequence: TGTGCCATCAGTGGACAATTCTCCGGGACACTTAACAATGAGCAGTTCTTC.

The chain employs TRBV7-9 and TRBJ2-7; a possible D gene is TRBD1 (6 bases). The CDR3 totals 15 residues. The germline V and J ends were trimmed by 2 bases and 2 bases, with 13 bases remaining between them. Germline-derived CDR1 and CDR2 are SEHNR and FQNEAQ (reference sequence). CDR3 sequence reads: CASSLYSDRTYEQYF. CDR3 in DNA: TGTGCCAGCAGCTTATATTCCGACAGGACCTACGAGCAGTACTTC.

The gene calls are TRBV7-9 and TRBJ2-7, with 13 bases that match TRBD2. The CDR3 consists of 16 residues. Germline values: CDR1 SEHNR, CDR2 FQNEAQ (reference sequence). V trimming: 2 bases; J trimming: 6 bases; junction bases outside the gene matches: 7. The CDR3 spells CASSLSRTSGRSEQYF. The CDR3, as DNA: TGTGCCAGCAGCTTATCCCGGACTAGCGGGAGAAGCGAGCAGTACTTC.

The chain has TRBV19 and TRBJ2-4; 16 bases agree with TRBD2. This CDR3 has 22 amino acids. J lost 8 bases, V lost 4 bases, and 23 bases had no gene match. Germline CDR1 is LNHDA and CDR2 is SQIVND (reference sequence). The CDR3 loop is CASSTGLAGGGVALLARYIQYF. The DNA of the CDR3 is TGTGCCAGTAGTACGGGACTAGCGGGAGGGGGAGTTGCGTTATTAGCCAGGTACATTCAGTACTTC.

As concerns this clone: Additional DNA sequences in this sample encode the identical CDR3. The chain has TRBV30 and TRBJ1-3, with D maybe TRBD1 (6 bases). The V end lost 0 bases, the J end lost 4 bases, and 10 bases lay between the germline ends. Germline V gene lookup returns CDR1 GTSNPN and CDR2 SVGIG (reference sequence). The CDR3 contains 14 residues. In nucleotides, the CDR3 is TGTGCCTGGAGTGTAGGGGGTTCAGGAAACACCATATATTTT. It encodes CAWSVGGSGNTIYF.

This CDR3 reads CASSHTGQDLYEQYF. The DNA of the CDR3 is TGTGCCAGCAGCCACACGGGACAGGATCTCTACGAGCAGTACTTC. The chain couples TRBV14 to TRBJ2-7, with 8 bases fitting TRBD1. This CDR3 is built from 15 residues. Germline lookup yields CDR1 SGHDN and CDR2 FVKESK. V shed 3 bases and J 3 bases; nucleotides not matched to a gene: 7.